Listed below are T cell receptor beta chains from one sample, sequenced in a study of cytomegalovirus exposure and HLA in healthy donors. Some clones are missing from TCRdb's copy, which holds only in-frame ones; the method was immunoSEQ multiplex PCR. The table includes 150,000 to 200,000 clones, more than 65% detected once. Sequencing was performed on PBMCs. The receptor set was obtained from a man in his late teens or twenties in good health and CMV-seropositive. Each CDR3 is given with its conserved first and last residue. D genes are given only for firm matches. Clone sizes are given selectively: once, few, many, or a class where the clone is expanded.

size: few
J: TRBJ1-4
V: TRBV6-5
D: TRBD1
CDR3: CASSYSAGGSEKLFF
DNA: TGTGCCAGCAGTTACTCAGCAGGGGGAAGTGAAAAACTGTTTTTT

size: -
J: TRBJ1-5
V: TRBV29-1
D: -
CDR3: CSASSGSNQPQHF
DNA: TGCAGCGCCTCGAGTGGTAGCAATCAGCCCCAGCATTTT

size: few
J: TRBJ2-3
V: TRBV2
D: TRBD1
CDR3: CASSEYWTGTSTDTQYF
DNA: TGTGCCAGCAGTGAATATTGGACAGGGACTAGCACAGATACGCAGTATTTT

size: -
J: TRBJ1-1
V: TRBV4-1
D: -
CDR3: CASSWAENTEAFF
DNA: TGCGCCAGCAGCTGGGCAGAGAACACTGAAGCTTTCTTT

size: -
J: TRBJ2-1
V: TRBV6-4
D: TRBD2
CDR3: CASSGERGAGNEQFF
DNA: TGTGCCAGCAGTGGTGAGCGGGGGGCGGGCAATGAGCAGTTCTTC

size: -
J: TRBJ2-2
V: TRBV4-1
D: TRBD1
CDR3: CASSRLGQGNLAGELFF
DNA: TGCGCCAGCAGCCGCCTAGGACAGGGAAATTTGGCCGGGGAGCTGTTTTTT

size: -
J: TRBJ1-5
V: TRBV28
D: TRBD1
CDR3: CASSGDRDSNQPQHF
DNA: TGTGCCAGCAGCGGGGACAGGGATAGCAATCAGCCCCAGCATTTT

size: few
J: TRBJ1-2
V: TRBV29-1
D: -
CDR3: CSVEGGAANYGYTF
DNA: TGCAGCGTTGAAGGGGGAGCCGCCAACTATGGCTACACCTTC

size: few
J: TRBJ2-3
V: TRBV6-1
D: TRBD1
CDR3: CASSEAGQGTDTQYF
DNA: TGTGCCAGCAGTGAAGCCGGACAGGGGACAGATACGCAGTATTTT

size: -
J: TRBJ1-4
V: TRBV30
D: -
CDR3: CAWSVYAGWAGEKLFF
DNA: TGTGCCTGGAGTGTATATGCGGGGTGGGCGGGTGAAAAACTGTTTTTT

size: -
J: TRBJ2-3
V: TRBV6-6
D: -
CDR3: CASSYGSSGDTQYF
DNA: TGTGCCAGCAGTTACGGCTCTTCGGGGGATACGCAGTATTTT

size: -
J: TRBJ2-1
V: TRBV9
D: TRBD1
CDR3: CASSPTGPYNEQFF
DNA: TGTGCCAGCAGCCCGACAGGGCCCTACAATGAGCAGTTCTTC

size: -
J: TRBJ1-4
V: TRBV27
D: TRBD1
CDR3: CASKHRGVNEKLFF
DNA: TGTGCCAGCAAACACAGGGGGGTCAATGAAAAACTGTTTTTT

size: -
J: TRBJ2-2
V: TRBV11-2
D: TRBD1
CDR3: CASSSRGGTGEKYTGELFF
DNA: TGTGCCAGCAGCTCTAGGGGCGGGACAGGGGAAAAATACACCGGGGAGCTGTTTTTT

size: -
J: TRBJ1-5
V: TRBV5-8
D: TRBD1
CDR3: CASSLKGTELNQPQHF
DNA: TGTGCCAGCAGCTTGAAAGGGACAGAACTCAATCAGCCCCAGCATTTT

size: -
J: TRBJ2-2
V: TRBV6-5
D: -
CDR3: CASTSPQGFGELFF
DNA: TGTGCCAGCACCTCTCCGCAGGGGTTCGGGGAGCTGTTTTTT

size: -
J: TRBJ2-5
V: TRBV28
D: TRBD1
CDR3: CASSFNIPGQGKETQYF
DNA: TGTGCCAGCAGCTTCAATATACCGGGACAGGGTAAAGAGACCCAGTACTTC

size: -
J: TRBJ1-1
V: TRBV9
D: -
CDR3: CASSVEKTGPGNTEAFF
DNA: TGTGCCAGCAGCGTAGAGAAAACAGGACCGGGTAACACTGAAGCTTTCTTT

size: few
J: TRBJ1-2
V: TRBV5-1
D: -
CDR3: CASSTTGGGLREGYTF
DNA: TGCGCCAGCAGCACCACCGGCGGGGGCCTACGTGAGGGCTACACCTTC

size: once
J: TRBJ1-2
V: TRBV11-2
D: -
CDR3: CASTPGLNYGYTF
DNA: TGTGCCAGCACCCCAGGCCTTAACTATGGCTACACCTTC

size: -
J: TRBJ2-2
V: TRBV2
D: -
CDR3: CASIPSQSNTGELFF
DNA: TGTGCCAGCATCCCTAGTCAATCGAACACCGGGGAGCTGTTTTTT

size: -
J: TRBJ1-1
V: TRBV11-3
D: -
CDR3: CASSLVSGMNTEAFF
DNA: TGTGCCAGCAGCTTAGTTTCAGGTATGAACACTGAAGCTTTCTTT

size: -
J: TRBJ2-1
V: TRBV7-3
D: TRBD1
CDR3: CASSPSDRHNEQFF
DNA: TGTGCCAGCAGCCCCTCGGACAGGCACAATGAGCAGTTCTTC

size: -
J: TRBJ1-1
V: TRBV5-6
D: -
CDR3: CASSFGGTEAFF
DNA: TGTGCCAGCAGCTTCGGGGGCACTGAAGCTTTCTTT

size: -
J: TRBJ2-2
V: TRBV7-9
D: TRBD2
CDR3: CASSPQVAGNTGELFF
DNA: TGTGCCAGCAGCCCGCAGGTAGCGGGGAACACCGGGGAGCTGTTTTTT

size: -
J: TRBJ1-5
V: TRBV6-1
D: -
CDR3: CASSEGGLSNQPQHF
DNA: TGTGCCAGCAGTGAAGGAGGGTTGAGCAATCAGCCCCAGCATTTT

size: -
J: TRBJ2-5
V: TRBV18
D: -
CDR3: CASSRQFQETQYF
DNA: TGTGCCAGCTCGCGACAGTTCCAAGAGACCCAGTACTTC

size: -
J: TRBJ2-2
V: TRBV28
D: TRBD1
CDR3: CASRRQGANTGELFF
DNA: TGTGCCAGCAGAAGACAGGGGGCGAACACCGGGGAGCTGTTTTTT

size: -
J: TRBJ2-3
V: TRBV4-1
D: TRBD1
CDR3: CASSHPKGQATDTQYF
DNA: TGCGCCAGCAGCCACCCTAAGGGACAGGCCACAGATACGCAGTATTTT

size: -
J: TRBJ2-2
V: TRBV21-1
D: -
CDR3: CASSRGPQLAGGYTGELFF
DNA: TGTGCCAGCAGCAGAGGGCCCCAACTAGCGGGGGGGTACACCGGGGAGCTGTTTTTT

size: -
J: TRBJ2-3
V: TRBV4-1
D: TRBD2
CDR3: CASSQGVTSGGASTDTQYF
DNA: TGCGCCAGCAGCCAAGGTGTTACTAGCGGGGGGGCAAGCACAGATACGCAGTATTTT

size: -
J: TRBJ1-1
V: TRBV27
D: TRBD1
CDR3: CASSLGDRSTEAFF
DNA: TGTGCCAGCAGTTTAGGGGACAGAAGCACTGAAGCTTTCTTT

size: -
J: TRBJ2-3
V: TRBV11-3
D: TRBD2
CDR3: CASSLLTSGSDTQYF
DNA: TGTGCCAGCAGCCTCCTGACTAGCGGGAGCGATACGCAGTATTTT

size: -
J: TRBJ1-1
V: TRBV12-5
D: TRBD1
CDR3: CASGPGDSIKAFF
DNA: TGTGCTAGTGGTCCCGGGGACAGTATTAAAGCTTTCTTT